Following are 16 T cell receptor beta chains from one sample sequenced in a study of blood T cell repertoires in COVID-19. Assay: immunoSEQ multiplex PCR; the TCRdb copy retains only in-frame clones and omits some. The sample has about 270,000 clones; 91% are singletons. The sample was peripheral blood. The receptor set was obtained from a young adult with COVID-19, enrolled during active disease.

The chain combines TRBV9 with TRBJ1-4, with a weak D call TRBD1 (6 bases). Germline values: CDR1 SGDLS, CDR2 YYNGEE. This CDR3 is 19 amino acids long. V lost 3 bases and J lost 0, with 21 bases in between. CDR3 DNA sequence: TGTGCCAGCAGCGAGAATCCCGGACAGCTGAGTCCAACTAATGAAAAACTGTTTTTT. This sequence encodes CASSENPGQLSPTNEKLFF.

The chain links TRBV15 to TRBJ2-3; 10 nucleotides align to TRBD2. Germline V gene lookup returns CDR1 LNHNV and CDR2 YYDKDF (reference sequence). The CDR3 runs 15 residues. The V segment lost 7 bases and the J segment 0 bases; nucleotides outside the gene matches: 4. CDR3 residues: CATTSAGGSTDTQYF. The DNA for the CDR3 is TGTGCCACCACCTCAGCGGGAGGGAGCACAGATACGCAGTATTTT.

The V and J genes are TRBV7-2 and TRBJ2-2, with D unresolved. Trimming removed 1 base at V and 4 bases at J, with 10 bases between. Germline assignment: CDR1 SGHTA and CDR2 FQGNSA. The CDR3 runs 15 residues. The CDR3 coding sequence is TGTGCCAGCAGCTTAGTACACCCCCCCACCGGGGAGCTGTTTTTT. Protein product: CASSLVHPPTGELFF. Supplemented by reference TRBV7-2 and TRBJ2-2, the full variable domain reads GAGVSQSPSNKVTEKGKDVELRCDPISGHTALYWYRQSLGQGLEFLIYFQGNSAPDKSGLPSDRFSAERTGGSVSTLTIQRTQQEDSAVYLCASSLVHPPTGELFFGEGSRLTVL.

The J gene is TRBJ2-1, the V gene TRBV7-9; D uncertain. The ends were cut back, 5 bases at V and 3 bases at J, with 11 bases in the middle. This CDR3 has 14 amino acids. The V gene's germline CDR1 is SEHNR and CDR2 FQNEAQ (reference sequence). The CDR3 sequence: CASSQSTSYNEQFF. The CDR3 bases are TGTGCCAGCAGCCAGTCCACCAGCTACAATGAGCAGTTCTTC.

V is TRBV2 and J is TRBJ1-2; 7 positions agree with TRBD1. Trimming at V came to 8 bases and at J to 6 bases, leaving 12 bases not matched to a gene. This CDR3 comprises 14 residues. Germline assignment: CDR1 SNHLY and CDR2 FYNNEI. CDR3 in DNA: TGTGCCAGCTTACAGGGGCCCCCCGTCAATGGCTACACCTTC. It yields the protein CASLQGPPVNGYTF.

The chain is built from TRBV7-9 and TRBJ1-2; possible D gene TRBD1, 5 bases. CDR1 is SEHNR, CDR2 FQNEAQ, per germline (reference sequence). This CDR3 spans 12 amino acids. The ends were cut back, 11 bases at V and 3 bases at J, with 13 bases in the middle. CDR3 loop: CAGAEGHYGYTF. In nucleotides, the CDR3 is TGTGCCGGGGCGGAGGGGCACTATGGCTACACCTTC.

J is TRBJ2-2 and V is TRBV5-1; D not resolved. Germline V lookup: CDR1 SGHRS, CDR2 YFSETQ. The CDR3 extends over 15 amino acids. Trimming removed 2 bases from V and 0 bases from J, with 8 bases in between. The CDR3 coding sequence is TGCGCCAGCAGCTTAACGGAGACGAACACCGGGGAGCTGTTTTTT. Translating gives CASSLTETNTGELFF.

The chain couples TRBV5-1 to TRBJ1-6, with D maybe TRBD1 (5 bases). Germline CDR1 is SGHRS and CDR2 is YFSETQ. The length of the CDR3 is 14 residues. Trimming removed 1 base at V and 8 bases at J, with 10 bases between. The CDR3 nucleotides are TGCGCCAGCAGCTTGCCAGGGTCAGATTCACCCCTCCACTTT. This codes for CASSLPGSDSPLHF.

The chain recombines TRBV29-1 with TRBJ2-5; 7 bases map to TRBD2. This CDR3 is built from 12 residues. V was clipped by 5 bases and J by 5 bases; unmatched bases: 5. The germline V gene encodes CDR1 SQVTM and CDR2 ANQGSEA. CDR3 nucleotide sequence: TGCAGCGTTCCGGCCGGGGGGGAGACCCAGTACTTC. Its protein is CSVPAGGETQYF.

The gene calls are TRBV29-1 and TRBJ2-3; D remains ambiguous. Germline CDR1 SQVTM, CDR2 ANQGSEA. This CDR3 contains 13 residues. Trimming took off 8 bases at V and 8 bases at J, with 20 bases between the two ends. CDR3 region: CSPTGPDTGTQYF. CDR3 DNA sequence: TGCAGCCCCACGGGTCCCGATACGGGTACGCAGTATTTT.

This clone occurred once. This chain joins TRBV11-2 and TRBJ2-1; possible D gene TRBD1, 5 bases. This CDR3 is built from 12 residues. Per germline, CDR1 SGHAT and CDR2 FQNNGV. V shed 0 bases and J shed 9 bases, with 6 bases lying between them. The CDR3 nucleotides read TGTGCCAGCAGCTTAGATAGGGGTGAGCAGTTCTTC. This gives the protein CASSLDRGEQFF.

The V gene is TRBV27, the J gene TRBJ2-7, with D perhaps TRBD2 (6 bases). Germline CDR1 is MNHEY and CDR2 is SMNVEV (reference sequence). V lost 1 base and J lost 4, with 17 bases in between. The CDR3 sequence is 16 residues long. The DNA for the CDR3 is TGTGCCAGCAGTTTATTAGGTTGGGGAGGAATTTACGAGCAGTACTTC. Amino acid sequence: CASSLLGWGGIYEQYF.

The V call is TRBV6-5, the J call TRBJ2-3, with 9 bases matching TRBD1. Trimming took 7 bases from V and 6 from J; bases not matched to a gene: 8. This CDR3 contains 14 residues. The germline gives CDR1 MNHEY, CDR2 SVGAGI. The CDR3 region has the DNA TGTGCCAGCAAGATGGGACAGGGTCCGGATACGCAGTATTTT. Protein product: CASKMGQGPDTQYF.

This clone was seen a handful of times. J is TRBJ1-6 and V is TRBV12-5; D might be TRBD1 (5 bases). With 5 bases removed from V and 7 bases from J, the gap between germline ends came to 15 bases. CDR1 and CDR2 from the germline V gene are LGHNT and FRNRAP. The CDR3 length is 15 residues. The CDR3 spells CASGPGQGGNSPLHF. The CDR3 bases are TGTGCTAGTGGTCCTGGTCAGGGAGGGAATTCACCCCTCCACTTT.

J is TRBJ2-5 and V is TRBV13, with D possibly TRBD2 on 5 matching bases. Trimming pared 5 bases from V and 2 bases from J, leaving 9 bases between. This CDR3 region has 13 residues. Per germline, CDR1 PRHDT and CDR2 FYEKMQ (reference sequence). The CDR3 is CASSPEGQETQYF. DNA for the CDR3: TGTGCCAGCAGCCCCGAGGGTCAAGAGACCCAGTACTTC.

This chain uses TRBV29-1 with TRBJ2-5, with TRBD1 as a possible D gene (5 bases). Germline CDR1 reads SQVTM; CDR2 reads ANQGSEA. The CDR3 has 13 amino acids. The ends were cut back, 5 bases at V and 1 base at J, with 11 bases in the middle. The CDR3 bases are TGCAGCGTTAGGGGTCCGGCCCAAGAGACCCAGTACTTC. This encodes CSVRGPAQETQYF.